The T cell receptor (beta chain) described here comes from a study of shared clonotypes between healthy human individuals. V lost 4 bases and J lost 6, with 19 bases in between. The CDR3 consists of 15 residues. In germline, CDR1 is SGHRS, CDR2 YFSETQ. Sequenced by immunoSEQ multiplex PCR; TCRdb stores in-frame clones only, minus some. The sample lists roughly 2 million clones; less than 95% were seen once. The naive CD8 population came from CD45RO-negative cells selected for CCR7, without terminally differentiated effector memory CD45RA+ cells. This receptor was identified in a man younger than 30 in good health. The chain couples TRBV5-1 to TRBJ1-1; tentatively, D is TRBD1 (5 bases). Sample: naive CD8+ T cells sorted from blood. The chain's CDR3 is CASSPTGGEWPEAFF. The CDR3 DNA follows: TGCGCCAGCAGCCCGACTGGAGGGGAATGGCCTGAAGCTTTCTTT.